A single sample is the source of the 5 T cell receptor beta chains below, sequenced in a study of human T cells and chemical hapten exposure. TCRdb fed the RACE reads into MiXCR, producing one record per CDR3 protein. This table holds 75,000 to 100,000 distinct CDR3 sequences, about 10% found once. The time point is: patch test 1, 2 weeks after DPC sensitization. This sample's treatment: therapeutic diphenylcyclopropenone sensitization with weekly scalp DPC. Material: whole blood, obtained in connection with sensitization to the hapten diphenylcyclopropenone (DPC). Receptor source: a man aged 35-49 years with alopecia areata. Some clones in this sample may be carry-over from other donors' samples.

A few counts support this clonotype. V usage is TRBV5-5 and J usage is TRBJ2-3, with D unresolved. The CDR3 has 15 amino acids. Germline CDR1 is SGHKS and CDR2 is YYEKEE (reference sequence). V was pared by 0 bases and J by 4 bases, with 12 bases between. The CDR3 reads CASSLDLRVSDTQYF. CDR3 DNA: TGTGCCAGCAGCTTGGATCTTCGTGTCTCAGATACGCAGTATTTT.

This clonotype was detected ten times or more. The chain combines TRBV5-1 with TRBJ1-5; no definite D call. Germline CDR1 and CDR2: SGHRS and YFSETQ. V dropped 0 bases and J dropped 5 bases, with 6 bases sitting between them. The CDR3 sequence is 13 residues long. CDR3 DNA: TGCGCCAGCAGCTTGGGAGCAGATCAGCCCCAGCATTTT. It encodes CASSLGADQPQHF.

This chain links TRBV10-3 with TRBJ1-6; D is unresolved. The CDR3 totals 13 residues. V lost 3 bases, J lost 7 bases, and 7 bases lay in between. Germline loops: CDR1 ENHRY, CDR2 SYGVKD. CDR3 residues: CAISDRNNSPLHF. CDR3 coding DNA: TGTGCCATCAGTGACAGAAACAATTCACCCCTCCACTTT.

This clonotype was recorded a few times. The chain employs TRBV28 and TRBJ2-7, with 7 bases that match TRBD1. CDR1 and CDR2 (germline): MDHEN, SYDVKM. CDR3 length equals 14 residues. The J segment lost 3 bases and the V segment lost 6 bases, leaving 8 bases of the junction unmatched. The CDR3 coding sequence is TGTGCCAGCAGCCGCAGGGGGTTAAACTACGAGCAGTACTTC. It codes for CASSRRGLNYEQYF.

Concerning this clonotype itself: This may stem from a read error, because a much larger clone lies one nucleotide away. The chain joins TRBV28 to TRBJ1-2; 8 positions match TRBD1. The CDR3 extends over 15 amino acids. V trimming: 8 bases; J trimming: 1 base; junction bases outside the gene matches: 9. Per germline, CDR1 MDHEN and CDR2 SYDVKM. The CDR3 DNA reads as TGTGCCAGCGGTTACGACAGGGGATTTAACTATGGCTACACCTTC. This sequence encodes CASGYDRGFNYGYTF.